The present TCR beta chain was sequenced within a study of OX40 agonist ivuxolimab in advanced cancers. Study summary: Cancers in dose escalation were hepatocellular, melanoma, renal cell and head and neck. Subjects had a mean age of about 65 years, with a range of 23 to 79; around 83% were male. Findings of the study overall: Clones of CD4+ and CD8+ blood T cells grew by week 6 at doses of 0.1 to 3.0 mg/kg.

The data were produced by immunoSEQ multiplex PCR, yet TCRdb's version contains in-frame clones alone and is incomplete. The repertoire holds about 32,000 clones, with about 89% as singletons. The germline CDR1 and CDR2 sequences are ENHRY and SYGVKD. The CDR3 totals 18 residues. With V trimmed by 6 bases and J by 5 bases, 15 bases remained unmatched. Points on this clone: Its antigen remains unidentified.

This sequence joins TRBV10-3 and TRBJ2-1; 11 positions match TRBD2. The sequence derives from an adult with an advanced solid tumor such as melanoma, head and neck, liver or kidney cancer. The sequencing used CD4+ or CD8+ T cells sorted from blood, collected in a trial of the OX40 agonist ivuxolimab. The CDR3 coding sequence is TGTGCCATCAGCGCTCTCGCTCTAGCGGGGGGCTTCAACAATGAGCAGTTCTTC. It yields the protein CAISALALAGGFNNEQFF.